A selection of T cell receptor beta chains follows, all from one sample in a study of monozygotic twins with cystic fibrosis. The repertoire was sequenced with immunoSEQ multiplex PCR; TCRdb's copy has only in-frame clones and lacks some. The sample includes some 17,000 clones, 96% of them seen just once. Sequencing used blood. All receptors come from a girl under 10 years old with cystic fibrosis. The CDR3 runs from the conserved cysteine through the conserved F or W. D genes are given only for firm matches. Clone size is not always given. Where it is, it says once, few, many or a class for expanded clones.

TRBV27	once	12	TRBJ2-7	TRBD1	TGTGCCAGCAGTACACAGGGGTACGAGCAGTACTTC	CASSTQGYEQYF
TRBV7-9	.	14	TRBJ1-1	.	TGTGCCAGCAGCTTATATGGGGCTCCCACTGAAGCTTTCTTT	CASSLYGAPTEAFF
TRBV27	.	16	TRBJ1-1	.	TGTGCCAGCAGTTTCGGGTGGGGCCAGGCGAACACTGAAGCTTTCTTT	CASSFGWGQANTEAFF
TRBV2	.	15	TRBJ2-2	TRBD1	TGTGCCAGCAGTGGGGACAGGGGTCAGACCGGGGAGCTGTTTTTT	CASSGDRGQTGELFF
TRBV5-8	.	16	TRBJ2-1	.	TGTGCCAGCAGCTTGGTTTGGGCAGGGTCCTACAATGAGCAGTTCTTC	CASSLVWAGSYNEQFF
TRBV19	.	15	TRBJ1-2	.	TGTGCCAGTAGTCCACGAGAAACAGGGAACTATGGCTACACCTTC	CASSPRETGNYGYTF
TRBV19	.	17	TRBJ2-1	TRBD2	TGTGCCAGTAGTGCTGGGACTAGCGGAAACTCCTACAATGAGCAGTTCTTC	CASSAGTSGNSYNEQFF
TRBV28	.	14	TRBJ1-2	TRBD1	TGTGCCAGCAGTTTACCAGGGGGTGGTTATGGCTACACCTTC	CASSLPGGGYGYTF
TRBV10-1	.	13	TRBJ2-7	TRBD2	TGCGCCAGCAGGGATACCGGGACTAACGAGCAGTACTTC	CASRDTGTNEQYF
TRBV10-3	.	16	TRBJ2-2	.	TGTGCCATCCTCTCGTCCGGGGGCACGAACACCGGGGAGCTGTTTTTT	CAILSSGGTNTGELFF
TRBV28	.	13	TRBJ1-1	.	TGTGCCAGCAGCCTAGGAACTAACACTGAAGCTTTCTTT	CASSLGTNTEAFF
TRBV5-1	.	15	TRBJ1-1	.	TGCGCCAGCAGCTATGGGACTCCATATGACACTGAAGCTTTCTTT	CASSYGTPYDTEAFF
TRBV4-3	.	14	TRBJ1-6	.	TGCGCCAGCAGCCAGACTGCGTATAATTCACCCCTCCACTTT	CASSQTAYNSPLHF
TRBV6-1	.	12	TRBJ2-1	.	TGTGCCAGCAGTGCGAACCCTAGTGAGCAGTTCTTC	CASSANPSEQFF
TRBV19	.	14	TRBJ1-5	TRBD1	TGTGCCAGTAGTCCGGGACAGAGCAATCAGCCCCAGCATTTT	CASSPGQSNQPQHF
TRBV4-3	.	16	TRBJ1-1	.	TGCGCCAGCAGCCAAGATGGGGGCGACACCTGGACTGAAGCTTTCTTT	CASSQDGGDTWTEAFF
TRBV5-6	.	18	TRBJ1-2	TRBD1	TGTGCCAGCAGCTTGGTTTCTGTTTTAGGGACAGGCGACATTCGCTACACCTTC	CASSLVSVLGTGDIRYTF
TRBV7-6	.	14	TRBJ1-4	TRBD1	TGTGCCAGCAGCCGGAGGACAGGGAGCGAAAAACTGTTTTTT	CASSRRTGSEKLFF
TRBV10-3	once	15	TRBJ1-3	.	TGTGCCATCAGTGTGTTGAGGGGAACTGGAAACACCATATATTTT	CAISVLRGTGNTIYF
TRBV6-5	.	12	TRBJ2-7	.	TGTGCCAGCAGCTGGACGGGCTACGAGCAGTACTTC	CASSWTGYEQYF
TRBV7-8	.	15	TRBJ2-1	TRBD2	TGTGCCAGCAGCTCTTCTAGCGGGGGGGCGAATGAGCAGTTCTTC	CASSSSSGGANEQFF
TRBV7-9	.	12	TRBJ2-5	.	TGTGCCAGCGAACAGCTACAAGAGACCCAGTACTTC	CASEQLQETQYF
TRBV5-6	.	14	TRBJ1-1	.	TGTGCCAGCAGCTTGGGGGGTGACAGGATGTTGGCTTTCTTT	CASSLGGDRMLAFF
TRBV5-6	once	13	TRBJ2-1	.	TGTGCCAGCAGTCTAGGTGGCCTCCATGAGCAGTTCTTC	CASSLGGLHEQFF
TRBV7-6	once	15	TRBJ2-5	TRBD1	TGTGCCAGCAGCTCACGAGGACAGGGGGTGGAGACCCAGTACTTC	CASSSRGQGVETQYF
TRBV6-6	.	16	TRBJ1-1	.	TGTGCCAGCAGTTTCTTCAAAGGGGGTGGAGACACTGAAGCTTTCTTT	CASSFFKGGGDTEAFF
TRBV20-1	.	11	TRBJ2-3	.	TGCAGTGCTAGAGCGCCCAAAGGGCAGTATTTT	CSARAPKGQYF
TRBV4-3	.	14	TRBJ1-6	.	TGCGCCAGCAGCCAAGCCGGCCGTGATTCACCCCTCCACTTT	CASSQAGRDSPLHF
TRBV7-8	.	11	TRBJ2-3	.	TGTGCCACCCTTACTACAGATACGCAGTATTTT	CATLTTDTQYF
TRBV7-2	.	13	TRBJ1-2	.	TGTGCCAGCAGCTTAGAGATGGGCTATGGCTACACCTTC	CASSLEMGYGYTF
TRBV7-8	.	13	TRBJ1-3	.	TGTGCCAGCAGCCAGGGGTCCGGAAACACCATATATTTT	CASSQGSGNTIYF
TRBV6-5	once	15	TRBJ1-5	.	TGTGCCAGCAGTTACTCTTATCGGAACAATCAGCCCCAGCATTTT	CASSYSYRNNQPQHF
TRBV9	.	17	TRBJ2-1	.	TGTGCCAGCAGCGTAGGTCCTGGGGAAGGAGGCTACAATGAGCAGTTCTTC	CASSVGPGEGGYNEQFF
TRBV28	.	16	TRBJ1-2	TRBD1	TGTGCCAGCAGTTTCACCAGGGGGCGAAACCACGGTGGCTACACCTTC	CASSFTRGRNHGGYTF
TRBV28	.	14	TRBJ1-1	.	TGTGCCAGCAGTTTAGTACAGGGAGGCACTGAAGCTTTCTTT	CASSLVQGGTEAFF